Below, 15 T cell receptor beta chains from the same sample are listed, as sequenced in a study of lymphopenia after photon versus proton radiotherapy. The protocol was immunoSEQ multiplex PCR, while the TCRdb copy is restricted to in-frame clones and leaves out a portion. The repertoire consists of fewer than 40,000 clones, with about 94% occurring once and the leading ten covering less than 0.75%. Here the sequenced sample was peripheral blood, taken from a patient treated with photon-based radiotherapy. The receptors were gathered from a woman aged 45-60 years with cholangiocarcinoma.

This clone was observed a single time. The chain carries TRBV4-1 and TRBJ2-1; D may be TRBD1 (6 bases). V was shortened by 6 bases and J by 3 bases, with 15 bases between the two germline ends. CDR3 length: 15 residues. From germline, CDR1 is MGHRA and CDR2 YSYEKL. In nucleotides, the CDR3 is TGCGCCAGCAGACTCGAGACAGGCTACTACAATGAGCAGTTCTTC. As protein: CASRLETGYYNEQFF.

The rearrangement links TRBV2 to TRBJ2-1; no reliable D call. The CDR3 contains 13 residues. Trimming removed 7 bases at V and 6 bases at J, with 13 bases between. Germline CDR1 and CDR2: SNHLY and FYNNEI. CDR3 bases: TGTGCCAGCACAGAAGCAGGTCCCAATGAGCAGTTCTTC. Its protein product is CASTEAGPNEQFF.

V gene TRBV19 combines with J gene TRBJ1-1; 9 bases are a match to TRBD1. The CDR3 extends over 12 amino acids. CDR1 is LNHDA and CDR2 is SQIVND in the germline V gene (reference sequence). Germline trimming cut 5 bases from V and 11 bases from J; bases unmatched to any gene: 6. CDR3 residues: CASSVGTGLAFF. The CDR3 DNA follows: TGTGCCAGTAGTGTGGGGACAGGGCTCGCTTTCTTT.

V usage is TRBV28 and J usage is TRBJ1-1; D unresolved. From germline, CDR1 is MDHEN and CDR2 SYDVKM. V was pared by 7 bases and J by 2 bases, with 5 bases between. CDR3 length: 11 amino acids. The CDR3: CASIGNTEAFF. In DNA, the CDR3 is TGTGCCAGCATAGGAAACACTGAAGCTTTCTTT. The full variable domain, in which reference TRBV28 and TRBJ1-1 provide the parts outside the CDR3, is DVKVTQSSRYLVKRTGEKVFLECVQDMDHENMFWYRQDPGLGLRLIYFSYDVKMKEKGDIPEGYSVSREKKERFSLILESASTNQTSMYLCASIGNTEAFFGQGTRLTVV.

This clone appeared once. J is TRBJ2-3 and V is TRBV4-1; D might be TRBD2 (6 bases). In germline, CDR1 is MGHRA, CDR2 YSYEKL. The ends were cut back, 3 bases at V and 0 bases at J, with 16 bases in the middle. The CDR3 has 17 amino acids. For the CDR3, the DNA is TGCGCCAGCAGCCAGCTGGGGTGGGGGGTGAGCACAGATACGCAGTATTTT. This gives the protein CASSQLGWGVSTDTQYF.

The V call is TRBV7-2, the J call TRBJ1-6, with D perhaps TRBD1 (6 bases). Germline lookup yields CDR1 SGHTA and CDR2 FQGNSA. V shed 1 base and J shed 11 bases, with 15 bases lying between them. This CDR3 region has 15 residues. CDR3 coding DNA: TGTGCCAGCAGCTTAGTAACAGGGAAACAGACACCCCTCCACTTT. It specifies CASSLVTGKQTPLHF.

This rearrangement joins TRBV6-1 to TRBJ2-3; 10 bases align to TRBD2. Germline V lookup: CDR1 MNHNS, CDR2 SASEGT. The CDR3 loop spans 15 amino acids. J was trimmed by 2 bases and V by 5 bases; bases with no gene match: 4. This chain's CDR3 is CASSSLAGNTDTQYF. Here the CDR3 DNA reads TGTGCCAGCAGTTCACTAGCGGGGAACACAGATACGCAGTATTTT.

The chain is built from TRBV9 and TRBJ1-5; D possibly corresponds to TRBD1 (6 bases). V lost 4 bases to trimming and J lost 5 bases, with 16 bases between them. The CDR3 consists of 15 residues. Germline loops: CDR1 SGDLS, CDR2 YYNGEE. CDR3 loop: CASSRTAEAHQPQHF. The CDR3, as DNA: TGTGCCAGCAGCCGGACAGCCGAGGCCCATCAGCCCCAGCATTTT.

V and J are TRBV5-5 and TRBJ1-3; D is undetermined. V was cut by 7 bases and J by 0 bases, with 14 bases left in between. This CDR3 comprises 15 residues. The germline V gene has CDR1 SGHKS and CDR2 YYEKEE (reference sequence). The CDR3 is CASSAYGDSGNTIYF. In DNA, the CDR3 is TGTGCCAGCTCCGCGTACGGAGACTCTGGAAACACCATATATTTT.

The chain links TRBV7-9 to TRBJ1-5, with 11 bases aligning to TRBD1. V was pared by 3 bases and J by 2 bases, with 3 bases of the junction left unmatched. Per the germline V gene, CDR1 is SEHNR and CDR2 is FQNEAQ (reference sequence). The CDR3 is 16 amino acids. CDR3 residues: CASSLDRGQGNQPQHF. The CDR3 region has the DNA TGTGCCAGCAGCTTGGACAGGGGGCAGGGCAATCAGCCCCAGCATTTT.

The rearrangement uses TRBV7-6 and TRBJ1-2; D perhaps matches TRBD1 (5 bases). V dropped 1 base and J dropped 7 bases, with 10 bases sitting between them. CDR1 and CDR2 from the germline V gene are SGHVS and FNYEAQ. CDR3 size: 13 residues. CDR3 loop: CASSLVTGTGYTF. DNA of the CDR3: TGTGCCAGCAGCTTAGTCACGGGGACTGGCTACACCTTC.

V usage is TRBV27 and J usage is TRBJ2-5; 7 bases match TRBD2. Trimming at V came to 2 bases and at J to 4 bases, leaving 7 bases not matched to a gene. Germline assignment: CDR1 MNHEY and CDR2 SMNVEV (reference sequence). The CDR3 has 15 amino acids. The CDR3 region is CASSLGRDYTETQYF. The CDR3 nucleotides are TGTGCCAGCAGTTTAGGCCGGGACTATACAGAGACCCAGTACTTC.

This chain joins TRBV11-2 and TRBJ2-1; D is ambiguous. The CDR3 is 15 amino acids. Trimming removed 7 bases from V and 3 bases from J, with 16 bases in between. The V gene's germline CDR1 is SGHAT and CDR2 FQNNGV. The CDR3 DNA reads as TGTGCCAGCACCCCTGGCGCGTCGATCTACAATGAGCAGTTCTTC. Its translation: CASTPGASIYNEQFF.

The CDR3 DNA sequence: TGTGCCAGCACTCACAGGGAGAACACCGGGGAGCTGTTTTTT. This codes for CASTHRENTGELFF. The J gene is TRBJ2-2, the V gene TRBV6-5; tentatively, D is TRBD1 (6 bases). CDR3 length: 14 amino acids. Germline V lookup: CDR1 MNHEY, CDR2 SVGAGI. The V end was cut by 7 bases, the J end by 1 base, with 10 bases between.

The CDR3 coding sequence is TGCAGCGCAGCGGGGGAAAACACAGATACGCAGTATTTT. As protein: CSAAGENTDTQYF. J is TRBJ2-3 and V is TRBV29-1, with TRBD2 identical over 8 bases. In germline, CDR1 is SQVTM, CDR2 ANQGSEA. The CDR3 sequence is 13 residues long. V trimming: 7 bases; J trimming: 2 bases; junction bases outside the gene matches: 5.